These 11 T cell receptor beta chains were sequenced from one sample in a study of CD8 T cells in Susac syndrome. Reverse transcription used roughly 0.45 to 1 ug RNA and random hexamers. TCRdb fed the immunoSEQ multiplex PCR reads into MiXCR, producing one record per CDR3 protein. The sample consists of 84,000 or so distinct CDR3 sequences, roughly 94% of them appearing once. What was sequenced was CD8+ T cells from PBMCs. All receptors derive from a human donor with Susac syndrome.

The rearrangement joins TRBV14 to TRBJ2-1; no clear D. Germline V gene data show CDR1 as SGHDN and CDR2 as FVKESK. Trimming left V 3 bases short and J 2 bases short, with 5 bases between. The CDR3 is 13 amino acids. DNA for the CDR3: TGTGCCAGCAGCCAGTTCCCCTACAATGAGCAGTTCTTC. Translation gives CASSQFPYNEQFF.

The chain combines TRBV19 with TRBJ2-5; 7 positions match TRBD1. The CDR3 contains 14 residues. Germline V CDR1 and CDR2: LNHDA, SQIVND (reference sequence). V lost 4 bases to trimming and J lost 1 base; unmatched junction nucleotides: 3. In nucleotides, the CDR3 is TGTGCCAGTAGTAAGGGACAGATCCAAGAGACCCAGTACTTC. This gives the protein CASSKGQIQETQYF.

The CDR3 region is CASSQEWTGLEEQYF. CDR3 nucleotides: TGCGCCAGCAGCCAAGAATGGACAGGATTAGAAGAGCAGTACTTC. The J gene is TRBJ2-7, the V gene TRBV4-1; 7 nucleotides align to TRBD1. The CDR3 totals 15 residues. With 0 bases clipped from V and 7 bases from J, the junction kept 9 bases outside the gene matches. Germline lookup yields CDR1 MGHRA and CDR2 YSYEKL.

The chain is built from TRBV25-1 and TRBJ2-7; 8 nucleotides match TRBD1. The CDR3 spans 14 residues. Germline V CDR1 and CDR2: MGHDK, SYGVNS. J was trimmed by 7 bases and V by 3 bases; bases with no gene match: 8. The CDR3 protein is CASSEGTGLGEQYF. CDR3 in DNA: TGTGCCAGCAGTGAGGGGACAGGTTTGGGGGAGCAGTACTTC.

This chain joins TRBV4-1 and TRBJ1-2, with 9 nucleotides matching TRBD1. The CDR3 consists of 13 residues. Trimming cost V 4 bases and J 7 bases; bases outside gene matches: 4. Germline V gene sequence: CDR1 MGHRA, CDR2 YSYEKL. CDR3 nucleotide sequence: TGCGCCAGCAGCCTGGGACAGGGTAGTGGCTACACCTTC. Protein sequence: CASSLGQGSGYTF.

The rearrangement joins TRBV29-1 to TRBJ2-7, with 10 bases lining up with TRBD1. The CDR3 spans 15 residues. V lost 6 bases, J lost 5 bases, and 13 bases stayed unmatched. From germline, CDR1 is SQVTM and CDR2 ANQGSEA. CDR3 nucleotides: TGCAGCGTCTCTACCCCGGACAGGGGGGTTAACGAGCAGTACTTC. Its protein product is CSVSTPDRGVNEQYF.

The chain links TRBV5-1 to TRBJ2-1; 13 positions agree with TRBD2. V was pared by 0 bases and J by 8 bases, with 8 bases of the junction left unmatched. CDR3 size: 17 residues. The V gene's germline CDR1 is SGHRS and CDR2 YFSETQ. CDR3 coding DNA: TGCGCCAGCAGCTTGGGTGGACTAGCGGGAGAAGGCGATGAGCAGTTCTTC. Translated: CASSLGGLAGEGDEQFF. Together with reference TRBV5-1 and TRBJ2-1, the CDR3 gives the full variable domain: KAGVTQTPRYLIKTRGQQVTLSCSPISGHRSVSWYQQTPGQGLQFLFEYFSETQRNKGNFPGRFSGRQFSNSRSEMNVSTLELGDSALYLCASSLGGLAGEGDEQFFGPGTRLTVL.

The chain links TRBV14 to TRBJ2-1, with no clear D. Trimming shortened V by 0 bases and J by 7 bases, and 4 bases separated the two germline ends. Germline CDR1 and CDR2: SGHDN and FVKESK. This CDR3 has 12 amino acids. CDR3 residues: CASSQDWNEQFF. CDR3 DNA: TGTGCCAGCAGCCAAGATTGGAATGAGCAGTTCTTC.

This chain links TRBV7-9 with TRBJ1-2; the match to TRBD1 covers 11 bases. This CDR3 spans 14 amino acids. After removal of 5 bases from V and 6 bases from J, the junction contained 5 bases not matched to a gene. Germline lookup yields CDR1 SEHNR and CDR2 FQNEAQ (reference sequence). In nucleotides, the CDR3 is TGTGCCAGCAGCCCTCCGGGACAGGGGGATGGCTACACCTTC. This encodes CASSPPGQGDGYTF.

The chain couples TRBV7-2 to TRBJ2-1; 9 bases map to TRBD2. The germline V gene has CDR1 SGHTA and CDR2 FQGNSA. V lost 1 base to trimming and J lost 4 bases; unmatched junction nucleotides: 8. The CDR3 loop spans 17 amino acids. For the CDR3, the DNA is TGTGCCAGCAGCTTAGAGGCTTGGCTAGCGGGGTACAATGAGCAGTTCTTC. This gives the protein CASSLEAWLAGYNEQFF.

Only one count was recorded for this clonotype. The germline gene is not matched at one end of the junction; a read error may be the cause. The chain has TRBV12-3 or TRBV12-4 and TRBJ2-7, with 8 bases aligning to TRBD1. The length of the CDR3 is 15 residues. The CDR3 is CASSLGQGSPYEQYF. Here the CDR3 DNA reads TGTGCCAGCAGCTTAGGACAGGGCAGCCCCTACGAGCAGTACTTC.